Detailed here is one T cell receptor beta chain. What it binds is unknown. The data derive from a study of cytomegalovirus exposure and HLA in healthy donors. In the study overall: Of all 400 or so donors who were genotyped, roughly 81% belonged to the Caucasian-associated ancestry cluster.

The V end was cut by 10 bases, the J end by 5 bases, with 16 bases between. CDR3 size: 13 residues. Germline V gene data show CDR1 as ENHRY and CDR2 as SYGVKD. Regarding the study as a whole: TCR beta chain V- and J-gene trimming was linked, in a later analysis, to a missense variant in DCLRE1C. Cytomegalovirus association was listed for around 180 TCR beta chains. It was reported that TCR beta sequences correctly inferred the HLA-A and HLA-B alleles for most subjects.

The primer mix had 60 Vbeta and 13 Jbeta primers. TCRdb keeps only in-frame clones here, not all; method: immunoSEQ multiplex PCR. The sample lists 270,000 or so clones, approximately 90% occurring once. The sequence came from a man between 40 and 49 years old in good health and CMV-seropositive. The V call is TRBV10-3, the J call TRBJ2-3; D not certain. Sequencing was performed on PBMCs. The CDR3 DNA follows: TGTGCCAGCCGTCTAGATCTCTTAGATACGCAGTATTTT. The encoded protein is CASRLDLLDTQYF.